This passage covers 17 T cell receptor beta chains from one sample sequenced in a study of blood T cell repertoires in COVID-19. Here immunoSEQ multiplex PCR was the method, and the copy in TCRdb shows in-frame clones only, minus some. The sample lists around 300,000 clones; about 85% were seen once. Sequencing was performed on PBMCs or T cells enriched from blood (not recorded which). The receptors derive from a woman between 45 and 65 years old who had recovered from COVID-19.

The rearrangement links TRBV28 to TRBJ1-1; D is ambiguous. Deletions cut 6 bases from V and 1 base from J, with 18 bases between. This CDR3 region has 16 residues. The germline CDR1 and CDR2 sequences are MDHEN and SYDVKM. CDR3 residues: CASRAGRVLANTEAFF. CDR3 bases: TGTGCCAGCAGAGCCGGGAGGGTCCTGGCGAACACTGAAGCTTTCTTT.

The rearrangement uses TRBV28 and TRBJ1-2; tentatively, D is TRBD1 (5 bases). In germline, CDR1 is MDHEN, CDR2 SYDVKM. Deletions cut 7 bases from V and 4 bases from J, with 16 bases between. This CDR3 contains 14 residues. In DNA, the CDR3 is TGTGCCAGCACTCGGACCCCAGGGCTCTATGGCTACACCTTC. It is translated as CASTRTPGLYGYTF.

This clone was recorded only once. The CDR3, as DNA: TGTGCCAGCAGCCACCGACAGGGGGAAAATGAAGCTTTCTTT. Protein: CASSHRQGENEAFF. This sequence joins TRBV3-1 (or the pseudogene TRBV3-2) and TRBJ1-1, with 9 bases lining up with TRBD1. The length of the CDR3 is 14 residues. V lost 3 bases and J lost 7; bases outside the gene matches: 6. Germline V gene data show CDR1 as LGHDT and CDR2 as YNNKEL (reference sequence).

V gene TRBV6-5 combines with J gene TRBJ2-5, with D perhaps TRBD2 (6 bases). Per the germline V gene, CDR1 is MNHEY and CDR2 is SVGAGI. The CDR3 length is 15 residues. Trimming shortened V by 7 bases and J by 3 bases, and 18 bases separated the two germline ends. The CDR3 DNA reads as TGTGCCAGCAAGTCGAGCGGGCAGTGGAAAGAGACCCAGTACTTC. Translating gives CASKSSGQWKETQYF.

J is TRBJ2-3 and V is TRBV28, with 9 bases that match TRBD1. CDR1 and CDR2 (germline): MDHEN, SYDVKM. This CDR3 contains 15 residues. Trimming at V came to 5 bases and at J to 6 bases, leaving 9 bases not matched to a gene. The CDR3 is CASSQTGGLFDTQYF. In DNA, the CDR3 is TGTGCCAGCAGTCAAACAGGGGGCCTTTTCGATACGCAGTATTTT.

CDR3 in amino acids: CAITSRDSYEQYF. The CDR3 nucleotides are TGTGCCATCACGTCAAGAGACTCCTACGAGCAGTACTTC. The chain joins TRBV10-3 to TRBJ2-7; D unresolved. The CDR3 is 13 residues long. Germline CDR1 ENHRY, CDR2 SYGVKD. Trimming removed 7 bases from V and 0 bases from J, with 10 bases in between.

This chain connects TRBV2 to TRBJ2-2; perhaps TRBD2 as D (6 bases). This CDR3 is built from 14 residues. Germline CDR1 SNHLY, CDR2 FYNNEI. Trimming removed 8 bases at V and 3 bases at J, with 13 bases between. The CDR3, as DNA: TGTGCCAGCTGGGGGGAGTCACACACCGGGGAGCTGTTTTTT. It codes for CASWGESHTGELFF.

The V and J genes are TRBV5-1 and TRBJ1-3, with D perhaps matching TRBD1 (6 bases). The germline gives CDR1 SGHRS, CDR2 YFSETQ. The CDR3 is 15 residues long. V was pared by 2 bases and J by 0 bases, with 9 bases between. The CDR3 here is CASSFGQSSGNTIYF. The DNA for the CDR3 is TGCGCCAGCAGCTTCGGACAGTCCTCTGGAAACACCATATATTTT.

This clone was detected only a few times. The chain has TRBV2 and TRBJ2-2; TRBD2 aligns across 8 bases. The CDR3 runs 14 residues. The V segment lost 8 bases and the J segment 4 bases; nucleotides outside the gene matches: 6. Germline V gene data show CDR1 as SNHLY and CDR2 as FYNNEI. This chain's CDR3 is CASRAGVGTGELFF. The CDR3 DNA is TGTGCCAGCCGAGCGGGAGTTGGCACCGGGGAGCTGTTTTTT.

V usage is TRBV11-2 and J usage is TRBJ2-7; D gene ambiguous. The V end lost 1 base, the J end lost 0 bases, and 7 bases lay between the germline ends. The CDR3 is 14 residues long. Germline values: CDR1 SGHAT, CDR2 FQNNGV. CDR3 bases: TGTGCCAGCAGCTTAGGGCTCCGCTCCTACGAGCAGTACTTC. Translation gives CASSLGLRSYEQYF.

The chain recombines TRBV5-1 with TRBJ2-1, with a weak D call TRBD1 (6 bases). The CDR3 is 14 amino acids. Germline CDR1 is SGHRS and CDR2 is YFSETQ. The V end lost 4 bases, the J end lost 8 bases, and 16 bases lay between the germline ends. The CDR3, as DNA: TGCGCCAGCAGCCCCGGGGACAAGTCTGATGAGCAGTTCTTC. Translation: CASSPGDKSDEQFF.

The genes are TRBV28 and TRBJ1-3; TRBD1 matches at 7 bases. The CDR3 contains 14 residues. V lost 6 bases and J lost 1; bases outside the gene matches: 3. Germline CDR1 MDHEN, CDR2 SYDVKM. The CDR3 reads CASRYRGSGNTIYF. CDR3 coding DNA: TGTGCCAGCAGATACAGGGGATCTGGAAACACCATATATTTT.

This clone was recorded many times. The chain uses TRBV6-5 and TRBJ1-5; 7 nucleotides agree with TRBD1. With V trimmed by 7 bases and J by 0 bases, 6 bases remained unmatched. The CDR3 has 15 amino acids. In germline, CDR1 is MNHEY, CDR2 SVGAGI. The CDR3 loop is CASTGQVNSNQPQHF. CDR3 DNA sequence: TGTGCCAGCACCGGACAGGTAAATAGCAATCAGCCCCAGCATTTT.

Concerning this clone itself: The same CDR3 is also encoded by other DNA sequences in this sample. The chain is built from TRBV28 and TRBJ1-2; no reliable D call. Trimming removed 2 bases at V and 7 bases at J, with 5 bases between. The CDR3 is 11 residues long. From germline, CDR1 is MDHEN and CDR2 SYDVKM. The CDR3 loop reads CASSLVSGYTF. The DNA of the CDR3 is TGTGCCAGCAGTTTAGTATCTGGCTACACCTTC.

The chain joins TRBV27 to TRBJ2-7; D is possibly TRBD1 (6 bases). The CDR3 runs 14 residues. Germline V gene sequence: CDR1 MNHEY, CDR2 SMNVEV (reference sequence). The V and J ends lost 6 bases and 2 bases respectively, with 14 bases between them. The CDR3, as DNA: TGTGCCAGCAGGCTCCGGGACAATCCCTACGAGCAGTACTTC. Translating it yields CASRLRDNPYEQYF.

This rearrangement joins TRBV24-1 to TRBJ1-1, with TRBD1 matching 9 bases. With V trimmed by 4 bases and J by 1 base, 9 bases remained unmatched. Germline V gene lookup returns CDR1 KGHDR and CDR2 SFDVKD. This CDR3 has 17 residues. CDR3 DNA sequence: TGTGCCACCAGTGAAAACAGGGGGCTACCCAAGAACACTGAAGCTTTCTTT. It is translated as CATSENRGLPKNTEAFF.

There are a few counts of this clone. This chain joins TRBV2 and TRBJ1-6; tentatively, D is TRBD1 (5 bases). The CDR3 spans 12 residues. CDR1 is SNHLY and CDR2 is FYNNEI in the germline V gene. Trimming removed 10 bases at V and 6 bases at J, with 10 bases between. CDR3 nucleotide sequence: TGTGCCACCCGACAGCTTAATTCACCCCTCCACTTT. This sequence encodes CATRQLNSPLHF.